Listed below are T cell receptor beta chains from one sample, sequenced in a study of vaccination and CD4 T cells after COVID-19. Their specific antigens are unknown. Each CDR3 protein is one row after TCRdb ran MiXCR on the PCR reads. The sample contains 11,000 or so distinct CDR3 sequences, 35% to 50% of which appear only once. The sample consisted of cultured CD4+ T cells from blood. The receptors come from a human donor with COVID-19. Both conserved end residues are part of each CDR3. A D gene is named only where the DNA matches it firmly.

v_call,d_call,cdr3_length,cdr3_aa
TRBV20-1,.,13,CSARVGRGETQYF
TRBV27,TRBD1,14,CASKKTGGNSPLHF
TRBV6-2/TRBV6-3,TRBD1,14,CASRTTGGAEKLFF
TRBV7-2,.,15,CASSFVGALGQPQHF
TRBV20-1,TRBD2,15,CSARVRGGANNEQFF
TRBV19,.,13,CASSIAGYYGYTF
TRBV20-1,.,14,CSAQDNPTNEKLFF
TRBV5-6,.,13,CASSLGASTEAFF
TRBV5-1,TRBD1,18,CASSLGGQGAVGANVLTF
TRBV6-5,TRBD1,15,CASSWTGNPSYEQYF
TRBV6-2/TRBV6-3,.,18,CASSYAPPGVISTDTQYF
TRBV19,TRBD1,13,CASSARTGDGYTF
TRBV20-1,TRBD2,15,CSARISGGATDTQYF
TRBV4-2,.,18,CASSQRLAGEVSNYGYTF
TRBV5-1,TRBD1,15,CASSQQGVVDNEQFF
TRBV20-1,.,14,CSARRKDSNYGYTF
TRBV19,.,14,CASSPGAGREKLFF
TRBV10-3,.,15,CAIKPTSDKHYEQYF
TRBV6-2/TRBV6-3,TRBD2,15,CASSLLTSGKETQYF
TRBV19,.,12,CASSYRSGKLFF
TRBV29-1,.,12,CSVDGRQETQYF
TRBV4-2,TRBD1,12,CASTQQGMEAFF
TRBV5-1,.,16,CASSLESGANTGELFF
TRBV20-1,.,14,CSARDTGDKREAFF
TRBV7-2,.,14,CASSLGRAAYEQYF
TRBV7-3,TRBD2,16,CASSLGASGLGDTQYF
TRBV11-2,.,14,CASSVARRNSPLHF
TRBV18,.,18,CASSPVRQESSGANVLTF
TRBV19,.,16,CASSPRVGSLGSPLHF
TRBV7-6,.,15,CASSLRGNSMDTQYF
TRBV11-1,.,15,CASSLDRISTDTQYF
TRBV20-1,.,14,CSAREGRSNYGYTF
TRBV11-2,.,16,CASSRTGMGGTDTQYF
TRBV19,.,15,CASRNGLFSGNTIYF
TRBV30,.,15,CAWNRRGHSNQPQHF
TRBV11-2,TRBD2,15,CASSSQLASRDTQYF
TRBV7-8,TRBD2,15,CASSLGWGGSYEQYF
TRBV20-1,TRBD1,14,CSAATGGYGNTIYF
TRBV10-2,.,13,CASSESGYSPLHF
TRBV9,TRBD1,20,CASSGGPGTGGKGGYNEQFF